One and the same sample provided the 8 T cell receptor beta chains below, sequenced in a study of cytomegalovirus exposure and HLA in healthy donors. Vbeta (60) and Jbeta (13) primers were used in the PCR. Produced via immunoSEQ multiplex PCR; TCRdb's table is partial and in-frame only. This sample yields about 160,000 clones, of which around 72% are seen a single time; roughly 1.4% belongs to the top ten. The specimen was PBMCs. The origin of the receptors is a man aged 45-65 years in good health and CMV-seronegative.

The J gene is TRBJ1-2, the V gene TRBV7-2; perhaps TRBD1 as D (5 bases). Germline values: CDR1 SGHTA, CDR2 FQGNSA. The CDR3 covers 17 residues. V was cut by 1 base and J by 8 bases, with 23 bases left in between. The CDR3 region is CASSLVPVGQGVTGYTF. CDR3 DNA: TGTGCCAGCAGCTTAGTGCCGGTCGGGCAGGGTGTGACCGGCTACACCTTC.

This chain links TRBV13 with TRBJ2-1; 8 bases map to TRBD2. There are 16 residues in the CDR3. Germline loops: CDR1 PRHDT, CDR2 FYEKMQ (reference sequence). The junction had 13 bases not matched to a gene; V was cut back by 5 bases and J by 7 bases. DNA for the CDR3: TGTGCCAGCAGCCTTCGGGGGGGGCATTTGGGGAATGAGCAGTTCTTC. It is translated as CASSLRGGHLGNEQFF.

The chain joins TRBV5-1 to TRBJ1-1; 8 nucleotides line up with TRBD1. The length of the CDR3 is 18 residues. Germline assignment: CDR1 SGHRS and CDR2 YFSETQ. The ends lost 0 bases at V and 1 base at J; junction bases unmatched: 11. CDR3 DNA sequence: TGCGCCAGCAGCTTGGCCACAAACCCCGGACAGGGGAACACTGAAGCTTTCTTT. Protein sequence: CASSLATNPGQGNTEAFF.

The genes are TRBV5-1 and TRBJ2-5; 12 bases are shared with TRBD2. Germline CDR1 SGHRS, CDR2 YFSETQ. The CDR3 length is 16 residues. J was trimmed by 3 bases and V by 4 bases; bases with no gene match: 7. The chain's CDR3 is CASSRASSGGEETQYF. In DNA form, the CDR3 reads TGCGCCAGCAGCCGAGCGTCTAGCGGGGGGGAAGAGACCCAGTACTTC.

This rearrangement joins TRBV10-1 to TRBJ2-7; 8 bases fit TRBD1. The CDR3 spans 14 residues. Germline V CDR1 and CDR2: WNHNN, SYGVQD (reference sequence). The V segment lost 6 bases and the J segment 0 bases; nucleotides outside the gene matches: 4. The CDR3 protein is CASRGQGSSYEQYF. Written as DNA, the CDR3 is TGCGCCAGCAGAGGACAGGGAAGCTCCTACGAGCAGTACTTC.

The rearrangement uses TRBV5-5 and TRBJ1-2, with D possibly TRBD1 on 6 matching bases. The CDR3 extends over 14 amino acids. Trimming pared 4 bases from V and 0 bases from J, leaving 10 bases between. Germline CDR1 SGHKS, CDR2 YYEKEE (reference sequence). CDR3 residues: CASSIQGANYGYTF. In DNA, the CDR3 is TGTGCCAGCAGCATACAGGGAGCTAACTATGGCTACACCTTC. The full variable domain, in which reference TRBV5-5 and TRBJ1-2 provide the parts outside the CDR3, is DAGVTQSPTHLIKTRGQQVTLRCSPISGHKSVSWYQQVLGQGPQFIFQYYEKEERGRGNFPDRFSARQFPNYSSELNVNALLLGDSALYLCASSIQGANYGYTFGSGTRLTVV.

The chain has TRBV5-1 and TRBJ1-4, with D uncertain. V shed 0 bases and J shed 0 bases, with 15 bases lying between them. Germline V gene data show CDR1 as SGHRS and CDR2 as YFSETQ. CDR3 length equals 18 residues. CDR3 sequence: CASSLGAAPTSTNEKLFF. The CDR3 DNA reads TGCGCCAGCAGCTTGGGGGCCGCACCCACATCAACTAATGAAAAACTGTTTTTT.

The chain couples TRBV25-1 to TRBJ1-1, with no clear D. V was pared by 2 bases and J by 1 base, with 8 bases between. The CDR3 is 14 residues long. Per germline, CDR1 MGHDK and CDR2 SYGVNS. For the CDR3, the DNA is TGTGCCAGCAGTGAACGGTTACCGAACACTGAAGCTTTCTTT. Residues: CASSERLPNTEAFF.